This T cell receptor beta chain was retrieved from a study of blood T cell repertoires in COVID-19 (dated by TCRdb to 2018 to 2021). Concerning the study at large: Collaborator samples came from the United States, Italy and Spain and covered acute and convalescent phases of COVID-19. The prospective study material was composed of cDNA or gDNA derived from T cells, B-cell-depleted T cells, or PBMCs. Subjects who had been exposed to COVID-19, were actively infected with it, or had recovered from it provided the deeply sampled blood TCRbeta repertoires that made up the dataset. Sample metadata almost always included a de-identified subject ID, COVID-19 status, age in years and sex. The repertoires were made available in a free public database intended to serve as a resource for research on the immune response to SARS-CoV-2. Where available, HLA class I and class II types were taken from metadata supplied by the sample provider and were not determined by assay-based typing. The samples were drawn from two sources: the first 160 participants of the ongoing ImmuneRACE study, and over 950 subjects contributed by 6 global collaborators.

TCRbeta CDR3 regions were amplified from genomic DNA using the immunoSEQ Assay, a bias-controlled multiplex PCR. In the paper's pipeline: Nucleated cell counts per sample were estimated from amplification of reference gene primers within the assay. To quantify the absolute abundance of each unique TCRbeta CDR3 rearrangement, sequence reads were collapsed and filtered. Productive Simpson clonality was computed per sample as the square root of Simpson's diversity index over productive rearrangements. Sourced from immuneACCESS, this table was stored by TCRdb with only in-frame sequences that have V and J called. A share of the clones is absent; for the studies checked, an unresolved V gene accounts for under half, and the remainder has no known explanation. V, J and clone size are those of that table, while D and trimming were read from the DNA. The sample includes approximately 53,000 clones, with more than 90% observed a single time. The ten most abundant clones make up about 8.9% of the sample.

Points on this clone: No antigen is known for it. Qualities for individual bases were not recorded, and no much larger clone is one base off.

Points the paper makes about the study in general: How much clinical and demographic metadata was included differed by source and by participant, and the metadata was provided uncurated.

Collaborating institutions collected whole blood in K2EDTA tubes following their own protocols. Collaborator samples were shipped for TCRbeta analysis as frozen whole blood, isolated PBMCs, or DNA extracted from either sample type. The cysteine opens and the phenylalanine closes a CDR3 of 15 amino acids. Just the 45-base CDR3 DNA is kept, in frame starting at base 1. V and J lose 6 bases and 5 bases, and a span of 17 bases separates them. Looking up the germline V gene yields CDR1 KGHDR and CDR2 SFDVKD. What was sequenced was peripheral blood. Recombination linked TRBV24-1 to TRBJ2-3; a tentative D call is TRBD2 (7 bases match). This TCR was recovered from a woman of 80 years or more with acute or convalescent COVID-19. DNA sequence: TGTGCCACCAGTTCAGCGGGGAGGGGGGGAGATACGCAGTATTTT. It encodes CATSSAGRGGDTQYF.